The 16 T cell receptor beta chains in this list originate from one sample, sequenced in a study of vaccination and CD4 T cells after COVID-19. TCRdb recomputed calls from the PCR reads with MiXCR, one row per CDR3 protein. The sample has approximately 14,000 distinct CDR3 sequences, approximately 69% seen once; the top ten hold around 1.1%. Material: CD4+ T cells from blood, obtained after SARS-CoV-2 vaccination. The source is a human donor who had recovered from COVID-19.

The table lists this clonotype with a few counts. This chain connects TRBV4-1 to TRBJ2-5; D is unclear. The V gene's germline CDR1 is MGHRA and CDR2 YSYEKL. V was clipped by 2 bases and J by 5 bases, with 9 bases between them. CDR3 length: 13 amino acids. Here the CDR3 DNA reads TGCGCCAGCAGCCAATTAGCAGCGGAGACCCAGTACTTC. This sequence encodes CASSQLAAETQYF.

The V call is TRBV30, the J call TRBJ2-3; unclear D gene. The ends were cut back, 4 bases at V and 2 bases at J, with 10 bases in the middle. The CDR3 spans 13 residues. Germline values: CDR1 GTSNPN, CDR2 SVGIG (reference sequence). CDR3 nucleotides: TGTGCCTGGACTTCTAGACCCACAGATACGCAGTATTTT. Its protein product is CAWTSRPTDTQYF.

The rearrangement links TRBV2 to TRBJ2-3, with no clear D. The CDR3 has 14 amino acids. Looked up from germline, CDR1 is SNHLY and CDR2 is FYNNEI. Trimming stripped 7 bases from V and 1 base from J, with 12 bases between. In nucleotides, the CDR3 is TGTGCCAGCACTTATAGCCTGGGCACAGATACGCAGTATTTT. As protein: CASTYSLGTDTQYF.

The chain is built from TRBV18 and TRBJ2-2; the match to TRBD2 covers 9 bases. This CDR3 contains 16 residues. Trimming took 5 bases from V and 1 from J; bases not matched to a gene: 5. Looked up from germline, CDR1 is KGHSH and CDR2 is LQKENI. The CDR3 loop reads CASSRGLALNTGELFF. CDR3 sequence (DNA): TGTGCCAGCTCAAGGGGACTAGCTCTGAACACCGGGGAGCTGTTTTTT.

The chain uses TRBV7-9 and TRBJ2-2; 7 nucleotides match TRBD2. Germline values: CDR1 SEHNR, CDR2 FQNEAQ (reference sequence). After removal of 1 base from V and 3 bases from J, the junction contained 11 bases not matched to a gene. The CDR3 has 18 residues. The CDR3 protein is CASSLERWGTTYTGELFF. The CDR3 bases are TGTGCCAGCAGCTTAGAGCGTTGGGGGACTACCTACACCGGGGAGCTGTTTTTT.

The rearrangement links TRBV11-1 to TRBJ2-3, with D perhaps given as TRBD1 or TRBD2 (5 bases each). The CDR3 runs to 16 residues. Trimming removed 3 bases at V and 2 bases at J, with 15 bases between. Germline V CDR1 and CDR2: SGHAT, FQDESV (reference sequence). CDR3 amino acids: CASSFGADTHTDTQYF. CDR3 nucleotides: TGTGCCAGCAGCTTCGGGGCAGACACACACACAGATACGCAGTATTTT.

The chain carries TRBV19 and TRBJ2-1, with D perhaps assigned TRBD1 or TRBD2 (6 bases each). Germline V gene sequence: CDR1 LNHDA, CDR2 SQIVND (reference sequence). The CDR3 is 12 residues long. The V and J ends lost 8 bases and 5 bases respectively, with 10 bases between them. The CDR3 DNA sequence: TGTGCCAGTCCGGGGGCGGACAATGAGCAGTTCTTC. Protein: CASPGADNEQFF.

This chain joins TRBV15 and TRBJ2-2, with 12 bases lining up with TRBD2. Germline lookup yields CDR1 LNHNV and CDR2 YYDKDF (reference sequence). Trimming at V came to 5 bases and at J to 4 bases, leaving 2 bases not matched to a gene. The CDR3 spans 15 residues. The CDR3 DNA reads as TGTGCCACCAGCCTAGCGGGAGGGCCCACCGGGGAGCTGTTTTTT. Residues: CATSLAGGPTGELFF. Full variable domain (missing parts from reference TRBV15 and TRBJ2-2): DAMVIQNPRYQVTQFGKPVTLSCSQTLNHNVMYWYQQKSSQAPKLLFHYYDKDFNNEADTPDNFQSRRPNTSFCFLDIRSPGLGDTAMYLCATSLAGGPTGELFFGEGSRLTVL.

This clonotype was seen a few times. This sequence joins TRBV6-4 and TRBJ2-2; the match to TRBD1 covers 8 bases. Germline CDR1 and CDR2: MRHNA and SNTAGT. Germline trimming cut 3 bases from V and 2 bases from J; bases unmatched to any gene: 2. This CDR3 has 15 residues. The DNA for the CDR3 is TGTGCCAGCAGTGAAGGACAGGGAAACACCGGGGAGCTGTTTTTT. It codes for CASSEGQGNTGELFF.

V usage is TRBV24-1 and J usage is TRBJ2-1; the match to TRBD2 covers 10 bases. The CDR3 runs 16 residues. CDR1 and CDR2 (germline): KGHDR, SFDVKD. Germline trimming cut 3 bases from V and 0 bases from J; bases unmatched to any gene: 1. The CDR3 here is CATSDPSGSSYNEQFF. CDR3 bases: TGTGCCACCAGTGATCCTAGCGGGAGCTCCTACAATGAGCAGTTCTTC.

This clonotype appeared a few times. The V gene is TRBV20-1, the J gene TRBJ2-2; 12 bases are a match to TRBD2. V was clipped by 6 bases and J by 6 bases; unmatched bases: 11. CDR3 size: 16 residues. Looked up from germline, CDR1 is DFQATT and CDR2 is SNEGSKA (reference sequence). In DNA form, the CDR3 reads TGCAGTGCCCTGAATAGACTAGCGGGAGTTGCCGGGGAGCTGTTTTTT. Translated: CSALNRLAGVAGELFF.

The V call is TRBV30, the J call TRBJ2-5; D gene ambiguous. Germline V gives CDR1 GTSNPN, CDR2 SVGIG (reference sequence). Deletions cut 0 bases from V and 5 bases from J, with 4 bases between. This CDR3 has 11 amino acids. CDR3 bases: TGTGCCTGGAGTGTCGGGGAGACCCAGTACTTC. It translates to CAWSVGETQYF.

The rearrangement uses TRBV28 and TRBJ1-1; D may be TRBD1 (5 bases). The CDR3 runs 14 residues. The germline V gene encodes CDR1 MDHEN and CDR2 SYDVKM. The ends were cut back, 2 bases at V and 0 bases at J, with 7 bases in the middle. CDR3 sequence: CASSLPGMNTEAFF. In DNA form, the CDR3 reads TGTGCCAGCAGTTTACCAGGGATGAACACTGAAGCTTTCTTT.

This chain links TRBV12-3 or TRBV12-4 with TRBJ2-5, with 7 bases matching TRBD1. The CDR3 has 14 residues. V lost 5 bases to trimming and J lost 1 base; unmatched junction nucleotides: 4. The CDR3, as DNA: TGTGCCAGCAGTCAGGGACAGCTCCAAGAGACCCAGTACTTC. This encodes CASSQGQLQETQYF.

J is TRBJ1-2 and V is TRBV20-1; D possibly corresponds to TRBD1 (6 bases). The CDR3 extends over 17 amino acids. CDR1 is DFQATT and CDR2 is SNEGSKA in the germline V gene (reference sequence). Trimming shortened V by 6 bases and J by 9 bases, and 32 bases separated the two germline ends. The DNA for the CDR3 is TGCAGTGCCAGGATATTGGGGGGTCGAACAGGGAGAGATAGCTACACCTTC. Residues: CSARILGGRTGRDSYTF.

The J gene is TRBJ2-7, the V gene TRBV28, with TRBD2 matching over 16 bases. Germline assignment: CDR1 MDHEN and CDR2 SYDVKM. The CDR3 has 18 residues. V dropped 5 bases and J dropped 4; count of bases not matched to a gene: 11. The DNA for the CDR3 is TGTGCCAGCAGTCCCCCGGGGACTAGCGGGAGGGCTCGGTACGAGCAGTACTTC. Translating gives CASSPPGTSGRARYEQYF.